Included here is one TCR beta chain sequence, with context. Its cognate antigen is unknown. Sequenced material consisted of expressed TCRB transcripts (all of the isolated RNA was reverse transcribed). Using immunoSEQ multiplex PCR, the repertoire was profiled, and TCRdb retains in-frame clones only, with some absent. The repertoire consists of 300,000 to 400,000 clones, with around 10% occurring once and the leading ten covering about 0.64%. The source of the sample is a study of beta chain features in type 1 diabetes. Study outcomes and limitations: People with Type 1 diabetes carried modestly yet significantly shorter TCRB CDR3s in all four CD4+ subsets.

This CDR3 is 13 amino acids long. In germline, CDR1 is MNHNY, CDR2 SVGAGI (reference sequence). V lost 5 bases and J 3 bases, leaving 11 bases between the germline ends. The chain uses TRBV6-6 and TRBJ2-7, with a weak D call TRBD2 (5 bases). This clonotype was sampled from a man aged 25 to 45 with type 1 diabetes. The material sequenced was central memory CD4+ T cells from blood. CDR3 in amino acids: CASSILEGYEQYF. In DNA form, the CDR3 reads TGTGCCAGCAGTATCCTAGAGGGCTACGAGCAGTACTTC.